This TCR beta chain was sequenced during a study of blood T cells in healthy people across ages. A J-beta primer mix and a sample-barcoded 5' primer were used in a second PCR of about 7 to 12 cycles. From the 5' RACE reads, TCRdb called clonotypes with MiXCR, one entry per CDR3 protein. Of 1,500,000 or so distinct CDR3 sequences listed, approximately 59% are singletons. This clonotype was seen just once. CDR1 and CDR2 (germline): DFQATT, SNEGSKA (reference sequence). CDR3 length: 12 amino acids. Trimming left V 4 bases short and J 2 bases short, with 7 bases between. Extraction of total RNA produced a minimum of 5.5 micrograms from each sample.

The clonotype was recovered from a man aged 18 to 29 in good health. The sequenced sample consisted of blood. The chain uses TRBV20-1 and TRBJ2-3; a possible D gene is TRBD1 (5 bases). The CDR3 is CSAKTDTDTQYF. The CDR3 nucleotides are TGCAGTGCTAAGACAGACACAGATACGCAGTATTTT.